Below, 21 T cell receptor beta chains from the same sample are listed, as sequenced in a study of T-cell memory formation after mild COVID-19. TCRdb re-called the 5' RACE reads through MiXCR, storing one row per CDR3 protein. The sample shows about 340,000 distinct CDR3 sequences, roughly an eighth of them seen only once. The sample consisted of PBMCs or a T cell subset sorted from them (not recorded which). The origin of the receptors is a man aged 18 to 30 who had mild COVID-19 (a few samples of this study predate the infection). Cell type and time point are not known.

This chain links TRBV6-4 with TRBJ2-7; D is perhaps TRBD2 (6 bases). The CDR3 runs 14 residues. V was trimmed by 4 bases and J by 3 bases, leaving 13 bases between them. From germline, CDR1 is MRHNA and CDR2 SNTAGT. The CDR3 loop is CASSGKAGSYEQYV. The CDR3 DNA is TGTGCCAGCAGTGGGAAGGCGGGAAGCTACGAGCAGTACGTC.

This chain links TRBV7-2 with TRBJ1-6, with D uncertain. V was pared by 2 bases and J by 4 bases, with 9 bases between. Looked up from germline, CDR1 is SGHTA and CDR2 is FQGNSA. This CDR3 comprises 15 residues. The CDR3 DNA is TGTGCCAGCAGCTTACAGAATTCATATAATTCACCCCTCCACTTT. Protein: CASSLQNSYNSPLHF.

V usage is TRBV27 and J usage is TRBJ2-1; 8 bases align to TRBD2. Germline V gives CDR1 MNHEY, CDR2 SMNVEV (reference sequence). With 5 bases clipped from V and 2 bases from J, the junction kept 11 bases outside the gene matches. CDR3 size: 17 residues. The DNA for the CDR3 is TGTGCCAGCAGTACCCGGGGGGGGCGCCGAACCTACAATGAGCAGTTCTTC. This encodes CASSTRGGRRTYNEQFF.

The rearrangement uses TRBV6-6 and TRBJ2-2; D perhaps matches TRBD1 (6 bases). CDR1 is MNHNY, CDR2 SVGAGI, per germline (reference sequence). V lost 10 bases and J 6 bases, leaving 15 bases between the germline ends. This CDR3 has 13 residues. CDR3 nucleotides: TGTGCCATCTACCAGGGGCGGTCCGGGGAGCTGTTTTTT. This translates into CAIYQGRSGELFF.

This clonotype was counted a few times. The J gene is TRBJ1-5, the V gene TRBV3-1; the D is unclear. This CDR3 contains 12 residues. V dropped 1 base and J dropped 7 bases, with 5 bases sitting between them. Germline-derived CDR1 and CDR2 are LGHDT and YNNKEL (reference sequence). DNA of the CDR3: TGTGCCAGCAGCCAAGGGGGACAGCCCCAGCATTTT. Protein product: CASSQGGQPQHF.

J is TRBJ2-7 and V is TRBV6-2 or TRBV6-3; no clear D. CDR3 size: 15 residues. With 7 bases removed from V and 0 bases from J, the gap between germline ends came to 16 bases. Germline V gene lookup returns CDR1 MNHEY and CDR2 SVGEGT. In nucleotides, the CDR3 is TGTGCCAGCAAGAACGACGGGTCGTTCTCCTACGAGCAGTACTTC. Its protein product is CASKNDGSFSYEQYF.

A few counts support this clonotype. The V call is TRBV7-9, the J call TRBJ2-5; D remains ambiguous. Germline V gene lookup returns CDR1 SEHNR and CDR2 FQNEAQ (reference sequence). The ends were cut back, 8 bases at V and 7 bases at J, with 14 bases in the middle. The CDR3 runs to 12 residues. CDR3 loop: CASGSLDGTQYF. As DNA, the CDR3 is TGTGCCAGCGGGTCGCTTGATGGGACCCAGTACTTC.

This clonotype was detected ten times or more. The chain recombines TRBV6-5 with TRBJ1-2, with D maybe TRBD1 (6 bases). This CDR3 contains 13 residues. Germline assignment: CDR1 MNHEY and CDR2 SVGAGI. V lost 2 bases to trimming and J lost 8 bases, with 12 bases between them. The CDR3 DNA reads TGTGCCAGCAGTTACAGGGGGATGGGGGGCTACACCTTC. Its protein product is CASSYRGMGGYTF.

The rearrangement links TRBV4-3 to TRBJ1-1; D gene unclear. V was clipped by 0 bases and J by 4 bases, with 12 bases between them. CDR3 length: 15 amino acids. The germline CDR1 and CDR2 sequences are LGHNA and YSLEER. The CDR3 DNA reads as TGCGCCAGCAGCCAAGATCGTTCCAGCACCACTGAAGCTTTCTTT. Translated, it gives CASSQDRSSTTEAFF.

This clonotype appeared a few times. V gene TRBV5-1 combines with J gene TRBJ2-2; D is perhaps TRBD2 (6 bases). The V gene's germline CDR1 is SGHRS and CDR2 YFSETQ. The CDR3 runs 16 residues. V lost 4 bases, J lost 0 bases, and 13 bases lay in between. CDR3 in DNA: TGCGCCAGCAGCGCGGGGTGGCTGGCGAACACCGGGGAGCTGTTTTTT. It translates to CASSAGWLANTGELFF.

This chain uses TRBV13 with TRBJ1-1; D ambiguous. The germline gives CDR1 PRHDT, CDR2 FYEKMQ (reference sequence). V was shortened by 0 bases and J by 6 bases, with 5 bases between the two germline ends. The CDR3 is 12 residues long. As DNA, the CDR3 is TGTGCCAGCAGCTTAGGGACTGCTGAAGCTTTCTTT. It yields the protein CASSLGTAEAFF.

This clonotype appeared many times. The chain couples TRBV20-1 to TRBJ2-7; 9 bases are shared with TRBD2. Germline trimming cut 0 bases from V and 6 bases from J; bases unmatched to any gene: 9. The CDR3 sequence is 15 residues long. Germline CDR1 is DFQATT and CDR2 is SNEGSKA (reference sequence). CDR3 amino acids: CSARDPLAGFGEQYF. CDR3 in DNA: TGCAGTGCTAGAGACCCCCTAGCGGGGTTTGGCGAGCAGTACTTC.

This clonotype was recorded a few times. The rearrangement joins TRBV5-1 to TRBJ1-2; D remains unclear. The germline V gene encodes CDR1 SGHRS and CDR2 YFSETQ. This CDR3 spans 15 amino acids. V lost 4 bases to trimming and J lost 8 bases, with 21 bases between them. CDR3 DNA: TGCGCCAGCAGCGCGATACCTAACTCCCCCGGGGGCTACACCTTC. Translating gives CASSAIPNSPGGYTF. Complete variable domain (other parts from reference TRBV5-1 and TRBJ1-2): KAGVTQTPRYLIKTRGQQVTLSCSPISGHRSVSWYQQTPGQGLQFLFEYFSETQRNKGNFPGRFSGRQFSNSRSEMNVSTLELGDSALYLCASSAIPNSPGGYTFGSGTRLTVV.

V usage is TRBV4-1 and J usage is TRBJ2-1, with D tentatively TRBD2 (7 bases). V gave up 2 bases and J gave up 7 bases, with 15 bases separating them. Germline CDR1 is MGHRA and CDR2 is YSYEKL. This CDR3 contains 15 residues. In nucleotides, the CDR3 is TGCGCCAGCAGCCAAAGCCGGGGGGCTCTGAATGAGCAGTTCTTC. Translated: CASSQSRGALNEQFF.

The chain uses TRBV29-1 and TRBJ1-1; a possible D gene is TRBD1 (5 bases). The germline V and J ends were trimmed by 7 bases and 3 bases, with 24 bases remaining between them. CDR1 is SQVTM and CDR2 is ANQGSEA in the germline V gene. This CDR3 contains 16 residues. In DNA, the CDR3 is TGCAGCGGGAATGGAGGGTGGGGGGAGAGTGACACTGAAGCTTTCTTT. It codes for CSGNGGWGESDTEAFF.

This clonotype was picked up a small number of times. This chain links TRBV27 with TRBJ2-4; D unclear. The ends were cut back, 5 bases at V and 0 bases at J, with 5 bases in the middle. CDR1 is MNHEY and CDR2 is SMNVEV in the germline V gene (reference sequence). CDR3 length: 13 amino acids. CDR3 sequence reads: CASSMQAKNIQYF. The CDR3 DNA reads as TGTGCCAGCAGTATGCAAGCCAAAAACATTCAGTACTTC.

This clonotype was seen a few times. V gene TRBV29-1 combines with J gene TRBJ1-2, with 7 nucleotides matching TRBD1. V trimming: 6 bases; J trimming: 12 bases; junction bases outside the gene matches: 16. CDR3 length: 13 residues. The germline V gene encodes CDR1 SQVTM and CDR2 ANQGSEA. The CDR3 loop is CSVNSRAGGDHTF. The CDR3 DNA sequence: TGCAGCGTGAACTCCCGGGCAGGGGGTGACCACACCTTC.

This clonotype was picked up many times. The rearrangement links TRBV5-4 to TRBJ2-1; 8 bases fit TRBD1. Trimming at V came to 3 bases and at J to 1 base, leaving 6 bases not matched to a gene. Germline assignment: CDR1 SGHNT and CDR2 YYREEE (reference sequence). The CDR3 runs to 16 residues. In DNA, the CDR3 is TGTGCCAGCAGCTCCGCAGGGGGCCGATCCTACAATGAGCAGTTCTTC. Translated, it gives CASSSAGGRSYNEQFF.

This chain joins TRBV5-5 and TRBJ2-5; tentatively, D is TRBD2 (6 bases). The CDR3 loop spans 16 amino acids. CDR1 is SGHKS and CDR2 is YYEKEE in the germline V gene (reference sequence). V lost 0 bases to trimming and J lost 5 bases, with 17 bases between them. CDR3 amino acids: CASSLASGGLGETQYF. The DNA for the CDR3 is TGTGCCAGCAGCTTGGCGTCTGGAGGGCTGGGGGAGACCCAGTACTTC.

This clonotype has only a few counts. The chain's CDR3 is CASSQDGLGETQYF. The CDR3 nucleotides read TGTGCCAGCAGCCAAGACGGACTAGGAGAGACCCAGTACTTC. The chain has TRBV3-1 and TRBJ2-5, with 7 bases fitting TRBD2. There are 14 residues in the CDR3. J was trimmed by 4 bases and V by 0 bases; bases with no gene match: 2. In germline, CDR1 is LGHDT, CDR2 YNNKEL (reference sequence).

This clonotype showed up just a few times. The rearrangement links TRBV7-9 to TRBJ1-2; TRBD1 matches 9 bases. There are 13 residues in the CDR3. The germline V gene has CDR1 SEHNR and CDR2 FQNEAQ (reference sequence). Unmatched junction bases numbered 8, after V lost 7 bases and J lost 8 bases. The CDR3 DNA reads TGTGCCAGCACCCGACAGGGGGTCGGCGGCTACACCTTC. Translation: CASTRQGVGGYTF.